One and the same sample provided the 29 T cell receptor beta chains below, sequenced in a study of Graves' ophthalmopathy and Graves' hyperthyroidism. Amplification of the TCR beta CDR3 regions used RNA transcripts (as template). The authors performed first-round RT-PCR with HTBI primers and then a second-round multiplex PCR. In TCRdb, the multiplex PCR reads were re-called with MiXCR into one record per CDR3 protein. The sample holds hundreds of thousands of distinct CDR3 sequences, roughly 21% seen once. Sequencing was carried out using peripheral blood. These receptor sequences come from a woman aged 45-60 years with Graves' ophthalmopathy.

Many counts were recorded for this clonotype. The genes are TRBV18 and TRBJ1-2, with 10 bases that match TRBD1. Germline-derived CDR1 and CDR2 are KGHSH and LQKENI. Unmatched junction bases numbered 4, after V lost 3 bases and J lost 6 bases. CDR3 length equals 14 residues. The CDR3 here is CASSPGQGFDGYTF. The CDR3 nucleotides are TGTGCCAGCTCACCGGGACAGGGGTTCGATGGCTACACCTTC.

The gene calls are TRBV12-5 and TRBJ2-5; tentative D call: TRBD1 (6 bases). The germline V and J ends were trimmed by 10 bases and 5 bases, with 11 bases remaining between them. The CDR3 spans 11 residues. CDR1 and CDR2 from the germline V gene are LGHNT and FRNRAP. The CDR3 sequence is CAKQGLETQYF. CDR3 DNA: TGTGCTAAGCAGGGGTTGGAGACCCAGTACTTC.

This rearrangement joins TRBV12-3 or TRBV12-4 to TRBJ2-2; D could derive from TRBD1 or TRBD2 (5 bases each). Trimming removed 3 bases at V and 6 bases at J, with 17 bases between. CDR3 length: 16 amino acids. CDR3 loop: CASSFGTGPAAGELFF. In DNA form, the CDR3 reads TGTGCCAGCAGTTTCGGTACGGGACCCGCCGCCGGGGAGCTGTTTTTT.

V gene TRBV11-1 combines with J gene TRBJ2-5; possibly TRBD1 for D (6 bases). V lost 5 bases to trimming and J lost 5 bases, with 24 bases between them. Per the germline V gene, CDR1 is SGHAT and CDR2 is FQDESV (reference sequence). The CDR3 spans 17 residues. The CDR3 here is CASSPPPDRGIWETQYF. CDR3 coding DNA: TGTGCCAGCAGCCCTCCCCCGGACAGAGGGATATGGGAGACCCAGTACTTC.

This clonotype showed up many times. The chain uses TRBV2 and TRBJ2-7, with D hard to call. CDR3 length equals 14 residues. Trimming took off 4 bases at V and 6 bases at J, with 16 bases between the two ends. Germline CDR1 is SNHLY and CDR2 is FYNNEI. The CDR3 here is CASSGQIRLGEQYF. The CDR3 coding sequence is TGTGCCAGCAGTGGCCAAATCAGGTTGGGCGAGCAGTACTTC.

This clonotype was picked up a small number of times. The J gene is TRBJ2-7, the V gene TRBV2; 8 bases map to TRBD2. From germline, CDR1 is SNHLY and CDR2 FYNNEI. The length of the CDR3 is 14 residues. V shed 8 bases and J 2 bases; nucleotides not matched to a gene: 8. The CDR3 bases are TGTGCCAGCGGCCTAGCGGGTAATACCTACGAGCAGTACTTC. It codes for CASGLAGNTYEQYF.

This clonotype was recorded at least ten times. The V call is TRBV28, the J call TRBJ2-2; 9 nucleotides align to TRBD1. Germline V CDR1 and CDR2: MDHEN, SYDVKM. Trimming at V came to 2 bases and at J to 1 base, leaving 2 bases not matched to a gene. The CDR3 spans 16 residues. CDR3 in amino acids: CASSLRGQGNTGELFF. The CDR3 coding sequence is TGTGCCAGCAGTTTAAGGGGACAGGGGAACACCGGGGAGCTGTTTTTT.

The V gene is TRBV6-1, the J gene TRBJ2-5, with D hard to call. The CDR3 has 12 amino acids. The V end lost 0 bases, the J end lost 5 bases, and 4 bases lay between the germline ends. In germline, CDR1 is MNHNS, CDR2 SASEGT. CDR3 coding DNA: TGTGCCAGCAGTGAAGCCACGGAGACCCAGTACTTC. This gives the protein CASSEATETQYF.

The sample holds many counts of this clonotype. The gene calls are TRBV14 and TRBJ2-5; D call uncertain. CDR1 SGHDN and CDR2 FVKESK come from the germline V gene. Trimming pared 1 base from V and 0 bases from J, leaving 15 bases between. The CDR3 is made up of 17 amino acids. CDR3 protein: CASSQGGVTEYQETQYF. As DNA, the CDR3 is TGTGCCAGCAGCCAAGGGGGTGTGACCGAGTACCAAGAGACCCAGTACTTC.

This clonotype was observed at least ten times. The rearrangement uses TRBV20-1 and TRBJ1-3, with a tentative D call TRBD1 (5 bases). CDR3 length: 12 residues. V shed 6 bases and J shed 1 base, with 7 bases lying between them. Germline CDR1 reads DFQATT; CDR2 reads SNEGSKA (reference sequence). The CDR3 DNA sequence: TGCAGTGCAGGGGATTCTGGAAACACCATATATTTT. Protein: CSAGDSGNTIYF.

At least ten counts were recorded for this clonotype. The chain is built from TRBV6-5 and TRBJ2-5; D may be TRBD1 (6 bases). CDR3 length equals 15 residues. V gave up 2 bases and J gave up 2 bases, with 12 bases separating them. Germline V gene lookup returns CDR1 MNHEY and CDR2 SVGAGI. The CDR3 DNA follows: TGTGCCAGCAGTTACGATCGGGACACTCAAGAGACCCAGTACTTC. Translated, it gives CASSYDRDTQETQYF.

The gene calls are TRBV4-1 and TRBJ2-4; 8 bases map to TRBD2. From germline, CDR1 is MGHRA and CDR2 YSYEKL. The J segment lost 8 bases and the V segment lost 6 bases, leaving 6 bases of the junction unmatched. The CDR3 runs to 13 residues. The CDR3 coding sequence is TGCGCCAGCAGAGCGGGGGCTAGCGACATTCAGTACTTC. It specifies CASRAGASDIQYF.

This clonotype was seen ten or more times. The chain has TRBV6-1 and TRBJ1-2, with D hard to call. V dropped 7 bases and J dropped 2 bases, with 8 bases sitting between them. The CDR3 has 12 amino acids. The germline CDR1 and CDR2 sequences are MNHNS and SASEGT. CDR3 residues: CASTDTNYGYTF. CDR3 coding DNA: TGTGCCAGCACCGACACGAACTATGGCTACACCTTC.

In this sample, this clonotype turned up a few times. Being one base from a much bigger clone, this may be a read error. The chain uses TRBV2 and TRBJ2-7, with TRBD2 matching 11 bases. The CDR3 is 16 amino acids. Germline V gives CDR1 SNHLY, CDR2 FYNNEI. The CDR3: CAISDAGTSGFYEQYF. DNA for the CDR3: TGTGCCATCAGTGACGCCGGGACTAGCGGTTTCTACGAGCAGTACTTC. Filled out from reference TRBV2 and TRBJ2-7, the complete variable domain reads EPEVTQTPSHQVTQMGQEVILRCVPISNHLYFYWYRQILGQKVEFLVSFYNNEISEKSEIFDDQFSVERPDGSNFTLKIRSTKLEDSAMYFCAISDAGTSGFYEQYFGPGTRLTVT.

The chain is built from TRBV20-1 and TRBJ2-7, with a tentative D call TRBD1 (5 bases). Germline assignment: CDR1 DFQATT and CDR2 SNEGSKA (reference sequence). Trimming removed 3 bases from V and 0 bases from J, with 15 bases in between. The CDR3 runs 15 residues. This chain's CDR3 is CSASFGRGSSYEQYF. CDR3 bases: TGCAGTGCTAGTTTCGGTAGGGGTTCCTCCTACGAGCAGTACTTC.

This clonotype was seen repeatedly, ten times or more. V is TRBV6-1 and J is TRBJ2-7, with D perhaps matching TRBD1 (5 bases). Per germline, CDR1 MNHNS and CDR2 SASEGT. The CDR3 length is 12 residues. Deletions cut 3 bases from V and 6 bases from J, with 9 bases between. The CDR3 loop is CASSEAGREQYF. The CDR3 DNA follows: TGTGCCAGCAGTGAGGCAGGGCGCGAGCAGTACTTC.

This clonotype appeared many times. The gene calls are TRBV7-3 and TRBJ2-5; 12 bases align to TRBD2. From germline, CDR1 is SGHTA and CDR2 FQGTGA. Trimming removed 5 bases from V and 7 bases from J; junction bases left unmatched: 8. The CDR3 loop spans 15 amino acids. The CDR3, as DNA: TGTGCCAGCAGCCCTAGCGGGGGGGGGTGGCGGACCCAGTACTTC. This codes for CASSPSGGGWRTQYF. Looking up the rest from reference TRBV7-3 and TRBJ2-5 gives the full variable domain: GAGVSQTPSNKVTEKGKYVELRCDPISGHTALYWYRQSLGQGPEFLIYFQGTGAADDSGLPNDRFFAVRPEGSVSTLKIQRTERGDSAVYLCASSPSGGGWRTQYFGPGTRLLVL.

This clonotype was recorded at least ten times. CDR3: CASSQLANTYEQYF. The CDR3 region has the DNA TGTGCCAGCAGTCAACTAGCGAACACCTACGAGCAGTACTTC. V gene TRBV2 combines with J gene TRBJ2-7, with 7 positions matching TRBD2. CDR3 size: 14 residues. Unmatched junction bases numbered 6, after V lost 5 bases and J lost 2 bases. The germline V gene has CDR1 SNHLY and CDR2 FYNNEI.

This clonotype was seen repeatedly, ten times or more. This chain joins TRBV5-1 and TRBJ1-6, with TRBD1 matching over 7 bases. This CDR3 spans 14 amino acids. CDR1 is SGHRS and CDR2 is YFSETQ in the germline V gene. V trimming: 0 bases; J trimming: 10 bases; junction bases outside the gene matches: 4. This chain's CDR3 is CASSLDRGGSPLHF. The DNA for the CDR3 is TGCGCCAGCAGCTTGGACAGGGGAGGGTCACCCCTCCACTTT.

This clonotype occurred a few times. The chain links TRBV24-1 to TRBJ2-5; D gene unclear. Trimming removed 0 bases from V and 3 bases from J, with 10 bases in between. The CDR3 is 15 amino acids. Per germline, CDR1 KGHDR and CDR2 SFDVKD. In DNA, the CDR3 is TGTGCCACCAGTGATTTGGACCCCGACAAAGAGACCCAGTACTTC. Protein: CATSDLDPDKETQYF.

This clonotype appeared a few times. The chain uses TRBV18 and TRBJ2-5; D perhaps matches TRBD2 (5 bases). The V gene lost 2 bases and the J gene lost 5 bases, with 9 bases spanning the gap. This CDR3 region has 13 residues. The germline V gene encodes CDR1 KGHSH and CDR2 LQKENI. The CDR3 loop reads CASSPGPGETQYF. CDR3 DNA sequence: TGTGCCAGCTCACCAGGTCCGGGGGAGACCCAGTACTTC.

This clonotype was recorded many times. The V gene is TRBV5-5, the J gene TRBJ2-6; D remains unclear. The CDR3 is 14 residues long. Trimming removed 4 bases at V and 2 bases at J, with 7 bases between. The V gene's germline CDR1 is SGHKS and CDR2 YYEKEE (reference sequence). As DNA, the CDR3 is TGTGCCAGCAGCGAGGTAGCTGGGGCCAACGTCCTGACTTTC. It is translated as CASSEVAGANVLTF.

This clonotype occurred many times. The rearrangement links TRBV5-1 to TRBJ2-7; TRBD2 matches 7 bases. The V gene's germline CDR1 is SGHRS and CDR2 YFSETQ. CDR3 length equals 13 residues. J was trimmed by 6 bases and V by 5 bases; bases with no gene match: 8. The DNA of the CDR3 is TGCGCCAGCAGTTCCGCGGGAGTCGGCGAGCAGTACTTC. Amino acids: CASSSAGVGEQYF.

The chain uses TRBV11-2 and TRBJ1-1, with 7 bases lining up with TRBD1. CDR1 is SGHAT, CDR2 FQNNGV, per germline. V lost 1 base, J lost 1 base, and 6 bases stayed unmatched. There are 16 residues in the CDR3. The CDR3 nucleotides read TGTGCCAGCAGCTTAGGACCGGGACAGCGGAACACTGAAGCTTTCTTT. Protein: CASSLGPGQRNTEAFF.

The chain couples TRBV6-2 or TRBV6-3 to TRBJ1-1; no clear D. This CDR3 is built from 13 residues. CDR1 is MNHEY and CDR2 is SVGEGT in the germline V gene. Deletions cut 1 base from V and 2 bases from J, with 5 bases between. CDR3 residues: CASSYWSNTEAFF. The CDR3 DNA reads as TGTGCCAGCAGTTACTGGAGCAACACTGAAGCTTTCTTT.

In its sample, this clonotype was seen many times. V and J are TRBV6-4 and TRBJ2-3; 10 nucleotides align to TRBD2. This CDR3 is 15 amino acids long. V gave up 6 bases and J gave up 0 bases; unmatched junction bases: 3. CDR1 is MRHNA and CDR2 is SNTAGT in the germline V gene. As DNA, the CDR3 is TGTGCCAGCAGGCTGACTAGCGGGAGCACAGATACGCAGTATTTT. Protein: CASRLTSGSTDTQYF.

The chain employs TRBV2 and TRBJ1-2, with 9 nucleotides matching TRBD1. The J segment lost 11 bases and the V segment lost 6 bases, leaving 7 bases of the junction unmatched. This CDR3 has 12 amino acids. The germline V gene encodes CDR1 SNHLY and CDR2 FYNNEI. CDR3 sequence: CASSFTGTGYTF. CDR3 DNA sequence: TGTGCCAGCAGCTTTACAGGGACAGGGTACACCTTC.

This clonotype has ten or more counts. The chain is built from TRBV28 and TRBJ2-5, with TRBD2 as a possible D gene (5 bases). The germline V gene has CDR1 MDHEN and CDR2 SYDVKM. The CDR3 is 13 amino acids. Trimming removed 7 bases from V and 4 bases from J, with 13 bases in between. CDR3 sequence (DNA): TGTGCCAGCACCCCCGGGGTCGGAGAGACCCAGTACTTC. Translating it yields CASTPGVGETQYF.

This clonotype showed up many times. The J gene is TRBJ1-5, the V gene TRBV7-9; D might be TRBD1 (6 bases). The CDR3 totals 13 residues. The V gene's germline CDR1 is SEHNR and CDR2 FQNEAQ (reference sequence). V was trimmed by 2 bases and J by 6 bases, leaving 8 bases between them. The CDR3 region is CASSLSGAQPQHF. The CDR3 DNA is TGTGCCAGCAGCTTATCGGGGGCTCAGCCCCAGCATTTT.